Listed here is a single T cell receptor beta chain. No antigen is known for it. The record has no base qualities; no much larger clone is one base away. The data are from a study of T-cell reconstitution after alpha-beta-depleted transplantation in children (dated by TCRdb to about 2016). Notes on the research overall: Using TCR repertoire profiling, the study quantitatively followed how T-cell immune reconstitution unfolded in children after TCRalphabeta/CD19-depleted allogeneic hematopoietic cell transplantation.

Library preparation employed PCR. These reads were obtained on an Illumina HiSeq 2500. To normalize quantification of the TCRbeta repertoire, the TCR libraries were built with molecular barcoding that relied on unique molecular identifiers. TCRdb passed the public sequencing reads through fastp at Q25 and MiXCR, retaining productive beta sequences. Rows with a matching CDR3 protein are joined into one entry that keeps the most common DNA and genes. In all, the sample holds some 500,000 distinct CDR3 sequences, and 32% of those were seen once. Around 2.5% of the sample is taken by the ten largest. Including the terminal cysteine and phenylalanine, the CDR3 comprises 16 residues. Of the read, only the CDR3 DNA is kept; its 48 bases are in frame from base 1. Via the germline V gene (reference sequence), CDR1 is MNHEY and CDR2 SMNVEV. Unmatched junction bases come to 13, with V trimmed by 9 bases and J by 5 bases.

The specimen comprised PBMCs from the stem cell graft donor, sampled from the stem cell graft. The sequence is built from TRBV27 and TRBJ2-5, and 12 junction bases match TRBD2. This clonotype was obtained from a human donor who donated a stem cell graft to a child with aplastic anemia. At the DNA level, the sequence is TGTGCCAGTACCTCCCTAGCGGGAGGGCCGAGGGAGACCCAGTACTTC. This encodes CASTSLAGGPRETQYF.